This TCR beta chain is from a study of OX40 agonist ivuxolimab in advanced cancers. About the study: A male proportion of just over 80% was recorded, with mean age roughly 60 years and range about 23 to 80. Partial responses occurred in Three dose-escalation patients, one with hepatocellular carcinoma and two with cutaneous melanoma. Study-level points and caveats: Among some nonresponders, normalized T-cell clonal expansion was also low. On average, CD8+ T cells had more expanded clones than CD4+.

Produced via immunoSEQ multiplex PCR; TCRdb's table is partial and in-frame only. The sample has roughly 60,000 clones; almost 95% are singletons. The germline gives CDR1 SQVTM, CDR2 ANQGSEA. The CDR3 is made up of 12 amino acids. V lost 8 bases to trimming and J lost 0 bases, with 11 bases between them. As for this clone: As yet, its antigen is unknown.

Sequenced material: CD4+ or CD8+ T cells sorted from blood, taken in a trial of the OX40 agonist ivuxolimab. The chain uses TRBV29-1 and TRBJ2-7; unclear D gene. The TCR comes from an adult with an advanced solid tumor such as melanoma, head and neck, liver or kidney cancer. The CDR3 DNA is TGCAGCACGCGGCACAGCTCCTACGAGCAGTACTTC. Translated: CSTRHSSYEQYF.